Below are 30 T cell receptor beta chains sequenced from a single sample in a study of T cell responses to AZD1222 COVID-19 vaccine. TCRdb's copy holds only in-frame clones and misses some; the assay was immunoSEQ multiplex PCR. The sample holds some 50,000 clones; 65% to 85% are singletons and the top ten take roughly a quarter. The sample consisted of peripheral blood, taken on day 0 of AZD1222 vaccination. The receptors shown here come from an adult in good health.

The CDR3 region is CASSFLLGGRAGELFF. The CDR3 DNA follows: TGTGCCAGCAGTTTTCTGTTGGGCGGGAGGGCCGGGGAGCTGTTTTTT. The chain uses TRBV28 and TRBJ2-2, with 9 bases fitting TRBD2. V shed 3 bases and J 6 bases; nucleotides not matched to a gene: 8. Germline lookup yields CDR1 MDHEN and CDR2 SYDVKM. The CDR3 loop spans 16 amino acids.

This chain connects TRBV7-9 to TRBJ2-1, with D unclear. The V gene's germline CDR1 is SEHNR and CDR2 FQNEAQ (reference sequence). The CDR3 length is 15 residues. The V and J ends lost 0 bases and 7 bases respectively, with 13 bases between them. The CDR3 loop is CASSLATYGSNEQFF. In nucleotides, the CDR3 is TGTGCCAGCAGCTTAGCGACCTACGGGTCGAATGAGCAGTTCTTC. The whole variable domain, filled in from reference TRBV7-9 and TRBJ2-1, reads DTGVSQNPRHKITKRGQNVTFRCDPISEHNRLYWYRQTLGQGPEFLTYFQNEAQLEKSRLLSDRFSAERPKGSFSTLEIQRTEQGDSAMYLCASSLATYGSNEQFFGPGTRLTVL.

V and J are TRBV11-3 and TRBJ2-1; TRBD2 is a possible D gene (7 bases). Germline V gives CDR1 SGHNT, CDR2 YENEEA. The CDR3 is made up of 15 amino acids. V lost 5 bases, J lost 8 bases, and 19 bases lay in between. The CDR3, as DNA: TGTGCCAGCAGCCCTGGGGGGCGGGAGTTCGATGAGCAGTTCTTC. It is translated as CASSPGGREFDEQFF.

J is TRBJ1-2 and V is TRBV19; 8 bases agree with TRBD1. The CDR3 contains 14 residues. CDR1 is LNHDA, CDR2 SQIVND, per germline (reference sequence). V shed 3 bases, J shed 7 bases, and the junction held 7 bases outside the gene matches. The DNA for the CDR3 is TGTGCCAGTAGTATCCCCGGGACAGGAGGTGGCTACACCTTC. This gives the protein CASSIPGTGGGYTF.

CDR3 DNA sequence: TGCGCCAGCAGCCAAGATCGCCCAGGGGCTGGAAACACCATATATTTT. This gives the protein CASSQDRPGAGNTIYF. The chain links TRBV4-1 to TRBJ1-3, with D possibly TRBD1 on 6 matching bases. Trimming took 0 bases from V and 2 from J, leaving 11 bases between them. This CDR3 is 16 amino acids long. Germline V gene lookup returns CDR1 MGHRA and CDR2 YSYEKL.

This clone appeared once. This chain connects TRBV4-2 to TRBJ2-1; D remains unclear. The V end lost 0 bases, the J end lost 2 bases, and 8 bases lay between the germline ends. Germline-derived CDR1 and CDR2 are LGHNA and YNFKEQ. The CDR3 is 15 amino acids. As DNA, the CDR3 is TGTGCCAGCAGCCAAGATCAGCTGGCCTACAATGAGCAGTTCTTC. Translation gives CASSQDQLAYNEQFF.

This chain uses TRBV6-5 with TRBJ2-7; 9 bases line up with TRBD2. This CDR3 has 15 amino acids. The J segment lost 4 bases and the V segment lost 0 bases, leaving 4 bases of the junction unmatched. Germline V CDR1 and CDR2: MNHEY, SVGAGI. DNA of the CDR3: TGTGCCAGCAGTTACTCGAGTAGCGGGGGATACGAGCAGTACTTC. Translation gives CASSYSSSGGYEQYF.

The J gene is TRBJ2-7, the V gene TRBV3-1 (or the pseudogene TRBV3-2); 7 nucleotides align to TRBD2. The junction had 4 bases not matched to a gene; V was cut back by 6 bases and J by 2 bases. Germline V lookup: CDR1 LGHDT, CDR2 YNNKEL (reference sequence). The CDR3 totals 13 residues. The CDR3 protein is CASRLASAYEQYF. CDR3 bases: TGTGCCAGCAGACTAGCGTCAGCCTACGAGCAGTACTTC.

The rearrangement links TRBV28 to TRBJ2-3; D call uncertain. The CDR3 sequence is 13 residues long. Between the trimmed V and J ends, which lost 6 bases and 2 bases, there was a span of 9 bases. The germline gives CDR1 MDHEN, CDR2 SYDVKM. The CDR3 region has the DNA TGTGCCAGCAGAAAAGTGAACACAGATACGCAGTATTTT. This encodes CASRKVNTDTQYF.

CDR3: CASSLANPYDAGYTF. The CDR3 DNA reads as TGTGCCAGCAGCTTAGCTAACCCGTATGATGCCGGCTACACCTTC. The V gene is TRBV7-2, the J gene TRBJ1-2; D is uncertain. Germline loops: CDR1 SGHTA, CDR2 FQGNSA. CDR3 length: 15 amino acids. V shed 0 bases and J shed 8 bases, with 16 bases lying between them.

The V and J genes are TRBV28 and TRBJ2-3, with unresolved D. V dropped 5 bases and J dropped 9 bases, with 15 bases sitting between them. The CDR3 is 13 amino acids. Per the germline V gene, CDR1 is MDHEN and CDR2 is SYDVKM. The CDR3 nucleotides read TGTGCCAGCAGTCCAGACGTGGACGAAACGCAGTATTTT. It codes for CASSPDVDETQYF.

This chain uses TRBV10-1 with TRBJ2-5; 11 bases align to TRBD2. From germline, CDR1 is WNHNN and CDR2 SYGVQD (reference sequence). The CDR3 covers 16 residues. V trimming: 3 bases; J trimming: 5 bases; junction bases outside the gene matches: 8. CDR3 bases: TGCGCCAGCAGTGAAATGCTAGCGGGAGGCACGGAGACCCAGTACTTC. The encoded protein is CASSEMLAGGTETQYF.

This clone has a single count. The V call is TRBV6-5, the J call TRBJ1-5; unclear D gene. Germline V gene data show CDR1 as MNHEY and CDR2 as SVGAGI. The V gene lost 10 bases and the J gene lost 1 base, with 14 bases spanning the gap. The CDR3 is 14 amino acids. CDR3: CATSRVGSNQPQHF. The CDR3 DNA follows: TGTGCCACCTCGAGAGTAGGGAGCAATCAGCCCCAGCATTTT.

The CDR3 loop reads CASSLLGRSTEAFF. The CDR3, as DNA: TGTGCCAGCAGTTTATTGGGTAGATCCACTGAAGCTTTCTTT. The rearrangement joins TRBV28 to TRBJ1-1; no reliable D call. This CDR3 spans 14 amino acids. Trimming took off 1 base at V and 4 bases at J, with 10 bases between the two ends. CDR1 and CDR2 (germline): MDHEN, SYDVKM.

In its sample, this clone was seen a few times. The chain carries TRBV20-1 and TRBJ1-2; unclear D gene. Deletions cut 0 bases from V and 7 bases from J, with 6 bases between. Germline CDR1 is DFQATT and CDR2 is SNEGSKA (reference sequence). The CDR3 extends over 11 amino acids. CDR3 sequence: CSARDEIGYTF. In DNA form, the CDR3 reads TGCAGTGCTAGAGATGAGATTGGCTACACCTTC.

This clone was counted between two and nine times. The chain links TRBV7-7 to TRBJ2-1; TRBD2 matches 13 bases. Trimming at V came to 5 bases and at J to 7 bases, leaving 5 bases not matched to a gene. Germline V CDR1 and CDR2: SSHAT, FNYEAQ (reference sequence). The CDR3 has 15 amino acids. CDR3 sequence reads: CASSRTSGSRNEQFF. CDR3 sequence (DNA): TGTGCCAGCAGCCGGACTAGCGGGAGTCGTAATGAGCAGTTCTTC.

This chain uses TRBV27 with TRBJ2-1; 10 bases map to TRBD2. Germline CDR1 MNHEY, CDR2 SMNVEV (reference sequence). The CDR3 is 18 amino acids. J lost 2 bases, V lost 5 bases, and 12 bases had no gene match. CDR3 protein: CASSTYRTSGTTYNEQFF. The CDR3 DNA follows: TGTGCCAGCAGTACGTATCGGACTAGCGGAACTACCTACAATGAGCAGTTCTTC.

CDR3 in amino acids: CAWSVERDQPQHF. The CDR3 bases are TGTGCCTGGAGTGTTGAACGGGATCAGCCCCAGCATTTT. This chain joins TRBV30 and TRBJ1-5; D is uncertain. CDR3 length equals 13 residues. Trimming took 0 bases from V and 5 from J, leaving 8 bases between them. From germline, CDR1 is GTSNPN and CDR2 SVGIG (reference sequence).

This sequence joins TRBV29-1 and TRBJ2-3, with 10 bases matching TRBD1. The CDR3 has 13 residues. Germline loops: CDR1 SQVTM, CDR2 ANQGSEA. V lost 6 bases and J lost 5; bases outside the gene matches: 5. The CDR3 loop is CSVGTGAIDTQYF. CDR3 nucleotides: TGCAGCGTAGGGACAGGGGCAATAGATACGCAGTATTTT.

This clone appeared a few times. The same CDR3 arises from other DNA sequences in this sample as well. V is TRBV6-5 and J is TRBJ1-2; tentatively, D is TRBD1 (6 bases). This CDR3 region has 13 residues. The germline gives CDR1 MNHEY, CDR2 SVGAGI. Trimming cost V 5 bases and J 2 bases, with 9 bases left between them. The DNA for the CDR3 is TGTGCCAGCAGTCGACAGGCGAACTATGGCTACACCTTC. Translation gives CASSRQANYGYTF.

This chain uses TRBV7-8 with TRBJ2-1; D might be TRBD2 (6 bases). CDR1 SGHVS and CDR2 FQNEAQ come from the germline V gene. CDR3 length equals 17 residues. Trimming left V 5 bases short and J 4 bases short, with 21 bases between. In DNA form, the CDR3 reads TGTGCCAGCAGCCCAAAATTAGCGGCTCAGAGGTACAATGAGCAGTTCTTC. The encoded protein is CASSPKLAAQRYNEQFF.

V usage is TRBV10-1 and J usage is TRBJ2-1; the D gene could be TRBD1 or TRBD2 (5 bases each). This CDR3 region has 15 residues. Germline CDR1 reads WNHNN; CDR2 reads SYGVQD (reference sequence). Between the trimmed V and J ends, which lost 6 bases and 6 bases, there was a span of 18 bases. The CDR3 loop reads CASSAGTGLFNEQFF. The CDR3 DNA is TGCGCCAGCAGCGCCGGGACGGGATTGTTCAATGAGCAGTTCTTC.

CDR3 coding DNA: TGTGCCAGCAGTGACGAGACGGGAAGCAATGAGCAGTTCTTC. It encodes CASSDETGSNEQFF. The chain employs TRBV6-4 and TRBJ2-1; D is possibly TRBD2 (5 bases). Trimming cost V 2 bases and J 6 bases, with 11 bases left between them. CDR1 and CDR2 from the germline V gene are MRHNA and SNTAGT. This CDR3 comprises 14 residues.

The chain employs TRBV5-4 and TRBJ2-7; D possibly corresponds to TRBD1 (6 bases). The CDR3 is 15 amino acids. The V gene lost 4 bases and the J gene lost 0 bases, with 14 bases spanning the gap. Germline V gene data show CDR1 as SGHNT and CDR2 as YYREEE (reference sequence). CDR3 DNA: TGTGCCAGCAGCACCAGACAGGACCTCTCCTACGAGCAGTACTTC. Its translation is CASSTRQDLSYEQYF.

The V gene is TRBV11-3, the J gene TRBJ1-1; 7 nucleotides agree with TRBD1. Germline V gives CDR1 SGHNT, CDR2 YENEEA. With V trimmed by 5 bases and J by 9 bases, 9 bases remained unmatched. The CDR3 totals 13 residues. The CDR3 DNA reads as TGTGCCAGCAGCCTCGCAGGGGGTGGAAAAGCTTTCTTT. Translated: CASSLAGGGKAFF. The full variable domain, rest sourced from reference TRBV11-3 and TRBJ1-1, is EAGVVQSPRYKIIEKKQPVAFWCNPISGHNTLYWYLQNLGQGPELLIRYENEEAVDDSQLPKDRFSAERLKGVDSTLKIQPAELGDSAVYLCASSLAGGGKAFFGQGTRLTVV.

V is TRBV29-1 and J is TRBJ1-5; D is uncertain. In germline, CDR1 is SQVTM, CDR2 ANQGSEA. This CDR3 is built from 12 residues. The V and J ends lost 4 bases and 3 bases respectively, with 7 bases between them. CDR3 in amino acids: CSVGVDNQPQHF. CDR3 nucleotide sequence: TGCAGCGTTGGTGTAGACAATCAGCCCCAGCATTTT.

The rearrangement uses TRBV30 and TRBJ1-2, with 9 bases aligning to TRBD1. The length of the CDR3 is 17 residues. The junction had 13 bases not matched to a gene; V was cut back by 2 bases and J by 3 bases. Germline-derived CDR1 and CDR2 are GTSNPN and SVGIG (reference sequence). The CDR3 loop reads CAWSSGQGIMRHYGYTF. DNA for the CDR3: TGTGCCTGGAGTTCTGGACAGGGGATCATGCGGCACTATGGCTACACCTTC.

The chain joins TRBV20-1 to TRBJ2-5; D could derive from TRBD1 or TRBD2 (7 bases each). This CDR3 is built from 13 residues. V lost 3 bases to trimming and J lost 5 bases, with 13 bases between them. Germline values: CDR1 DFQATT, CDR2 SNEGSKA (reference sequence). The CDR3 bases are TGCAGTGCTAGTCACCAGGGGGGGGAGACCCAGTACTTC. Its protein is CSASHQGGETQYF.

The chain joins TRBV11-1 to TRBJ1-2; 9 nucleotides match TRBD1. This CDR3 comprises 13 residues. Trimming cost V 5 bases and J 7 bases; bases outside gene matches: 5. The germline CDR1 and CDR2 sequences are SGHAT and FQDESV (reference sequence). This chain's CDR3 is CASSTRDRAGYTF. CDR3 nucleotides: TGTGCCAGCAGCACCCGGGACAGGGCTGGCTACACCTTC.

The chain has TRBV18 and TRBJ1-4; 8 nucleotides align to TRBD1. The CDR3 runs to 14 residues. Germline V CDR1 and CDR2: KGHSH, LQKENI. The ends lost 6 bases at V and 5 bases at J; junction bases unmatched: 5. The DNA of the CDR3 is TGTGCCAGCTCCTATGACAGGGGAAATGAAAAACTGTTTTTT. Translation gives CASSYDRGNEKLFF. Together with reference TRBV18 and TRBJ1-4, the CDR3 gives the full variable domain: NAGVMQNPRHLVRRRGQEARLRCSPMKGHSHVYWYRQLPEEGLKFMVYLQKENIIDESGMPKERFSAEFPKEGPSILRIQQVVRGDSAAYFCASSYDRGNEKLFFGSGTQLSVL.